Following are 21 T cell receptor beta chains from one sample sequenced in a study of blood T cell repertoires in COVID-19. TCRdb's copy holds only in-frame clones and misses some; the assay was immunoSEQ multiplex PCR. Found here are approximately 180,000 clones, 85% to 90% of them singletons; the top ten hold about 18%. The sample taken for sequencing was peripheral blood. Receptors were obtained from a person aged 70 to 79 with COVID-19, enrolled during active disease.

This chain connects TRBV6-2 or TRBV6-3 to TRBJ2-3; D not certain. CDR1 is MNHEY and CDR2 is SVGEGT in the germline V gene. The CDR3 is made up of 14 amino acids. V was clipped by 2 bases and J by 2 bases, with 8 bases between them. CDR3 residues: CASSYAPITDTQYF. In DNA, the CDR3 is TGTGCCAGCAGTTACGCGCCTATCACAGATACGCAGTATTTT.

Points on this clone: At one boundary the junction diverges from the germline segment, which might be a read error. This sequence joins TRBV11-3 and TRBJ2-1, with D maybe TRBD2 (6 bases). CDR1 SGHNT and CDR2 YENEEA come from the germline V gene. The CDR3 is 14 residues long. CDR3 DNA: TGTGCCGGCAGCTTATCCGGGAGAAGGGATGAGCAGTTCTTC. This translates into CAGSLSGRRDEQFF.

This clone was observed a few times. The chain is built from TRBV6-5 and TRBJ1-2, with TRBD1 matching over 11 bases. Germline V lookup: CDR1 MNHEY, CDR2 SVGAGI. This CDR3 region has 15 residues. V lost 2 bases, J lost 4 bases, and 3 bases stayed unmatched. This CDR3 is CASSYRTGGSYGYTF. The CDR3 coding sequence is TGTGCCAGCAGTTACCGGACAGGGGGCAGCTATGGCTACACCTTC.

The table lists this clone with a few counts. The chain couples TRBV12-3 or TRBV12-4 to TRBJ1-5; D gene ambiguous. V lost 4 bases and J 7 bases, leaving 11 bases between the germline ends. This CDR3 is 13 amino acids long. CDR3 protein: CASSSPGRQPQHF. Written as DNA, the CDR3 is TGTGCCAGCAGTTCCCCGGGGAGGCAGCCCCAGCATTTT.

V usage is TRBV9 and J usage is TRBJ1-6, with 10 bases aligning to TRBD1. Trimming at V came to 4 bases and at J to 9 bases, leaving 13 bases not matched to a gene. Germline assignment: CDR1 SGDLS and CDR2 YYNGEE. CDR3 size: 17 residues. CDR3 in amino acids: CASSLPPDRGIGSPLHF. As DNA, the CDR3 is TGTGCCAGCAGCCTCCCCCCGGACAGGGGGATCGGTTCACCCCTCCACTTT. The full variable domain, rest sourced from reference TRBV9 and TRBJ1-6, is DSGVTQTPKHLITATGQRVTLRCSPRSGDLSVYWYQQSLDQGLQFLIQYYNGEERAKGNILERFSAQQFPDLHSELNLSSLELGDSALYFCASSLPPDRGIGSPLHFGNGTRLTVT.

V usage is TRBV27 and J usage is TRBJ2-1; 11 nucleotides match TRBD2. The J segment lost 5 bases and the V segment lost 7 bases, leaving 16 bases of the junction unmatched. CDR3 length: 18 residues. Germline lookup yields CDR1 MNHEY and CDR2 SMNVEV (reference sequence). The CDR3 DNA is TGTGCCAGCACCCAAAGATACCAACTAGCGGGGGTAAACAATGAGCAGTTCTTC. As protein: CASTQRYQLAGVNNEQFF.

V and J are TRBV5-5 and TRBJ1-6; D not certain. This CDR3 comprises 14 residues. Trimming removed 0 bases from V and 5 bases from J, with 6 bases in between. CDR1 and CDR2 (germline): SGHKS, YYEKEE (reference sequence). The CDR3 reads CASSLGRDNSPLHF. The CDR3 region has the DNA TGTGCCAGCAGCTTGGGACGGGATAATTCACCCCTCCACTTT.

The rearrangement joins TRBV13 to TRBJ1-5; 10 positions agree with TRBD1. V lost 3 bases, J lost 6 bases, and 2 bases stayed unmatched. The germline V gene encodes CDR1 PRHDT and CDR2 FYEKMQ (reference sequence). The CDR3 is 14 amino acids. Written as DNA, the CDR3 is TGTGCCAGCAGCTTGACAGGGGGCGGTCAGCCCCAGCATTTT. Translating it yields CASSLTGGGQPQHF.

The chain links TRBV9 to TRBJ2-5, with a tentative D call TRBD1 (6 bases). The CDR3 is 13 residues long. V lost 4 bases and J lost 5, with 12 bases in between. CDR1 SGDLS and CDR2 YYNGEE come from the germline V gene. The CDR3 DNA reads TGTGCCAGCAGCAGGGGGATGGGGGAGACCCAGTACTTC. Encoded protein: CASSRGMGETQYF.

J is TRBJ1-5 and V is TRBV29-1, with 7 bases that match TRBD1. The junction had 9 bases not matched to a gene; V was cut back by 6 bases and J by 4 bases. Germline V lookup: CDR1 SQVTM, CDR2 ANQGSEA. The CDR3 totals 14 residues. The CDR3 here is CSVGAGTANQPQHF. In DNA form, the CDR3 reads TGCAGCGTGGGGGCCGGGACAGCGAATCAGCCCCAGCATTTT.

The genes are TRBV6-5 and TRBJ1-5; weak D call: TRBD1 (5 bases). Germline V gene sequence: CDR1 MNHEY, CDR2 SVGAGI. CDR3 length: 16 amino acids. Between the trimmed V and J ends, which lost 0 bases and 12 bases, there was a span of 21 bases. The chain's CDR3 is CASSYSTGVAKRIQHF. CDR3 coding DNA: TGTGCCAGCAGTTACTCAACGGGGGTTGCGAAGAGAATCCAGCATTTT.

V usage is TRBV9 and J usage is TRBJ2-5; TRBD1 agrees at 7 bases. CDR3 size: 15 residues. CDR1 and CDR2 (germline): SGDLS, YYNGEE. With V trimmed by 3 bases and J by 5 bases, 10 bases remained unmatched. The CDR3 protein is CASSALGGNPETQYF. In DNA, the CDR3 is TGTGCCAGCAGCGCCCTAGGGGGCAACCCGGAGACCCAGTACTTC.

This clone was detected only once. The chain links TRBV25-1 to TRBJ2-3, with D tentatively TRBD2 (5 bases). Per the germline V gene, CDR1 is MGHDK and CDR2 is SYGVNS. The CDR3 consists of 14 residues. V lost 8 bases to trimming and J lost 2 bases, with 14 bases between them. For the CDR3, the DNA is TGTGCCAGCCGAGGGCGGGTCCCCACAGATACGCAGTATTTT. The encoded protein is CASRGRVPTDTQYF.

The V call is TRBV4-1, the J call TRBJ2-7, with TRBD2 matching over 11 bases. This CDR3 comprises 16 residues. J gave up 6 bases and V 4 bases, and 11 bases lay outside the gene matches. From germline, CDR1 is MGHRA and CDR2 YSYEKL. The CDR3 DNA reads TGCGCCAGCAGCCCTTCTAGCGGGGGGACATCGCGCGAGCAGTACTTC. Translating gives CASSPSSGGTSREQYF.

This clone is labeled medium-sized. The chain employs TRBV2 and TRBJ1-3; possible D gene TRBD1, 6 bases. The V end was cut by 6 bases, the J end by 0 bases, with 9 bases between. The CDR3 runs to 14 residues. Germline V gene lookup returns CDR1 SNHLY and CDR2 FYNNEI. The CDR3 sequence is CASSGDISGNTIYF. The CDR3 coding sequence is TGTGCCAGCAGCGGGGACATCTCTGGAAACACCATATATTTT.

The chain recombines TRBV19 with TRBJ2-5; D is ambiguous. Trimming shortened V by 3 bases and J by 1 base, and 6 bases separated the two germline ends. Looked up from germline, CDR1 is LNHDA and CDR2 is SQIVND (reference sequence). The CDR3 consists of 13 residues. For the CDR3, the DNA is TGTGCCAGTAGTATGGTTAGCCAAGAGACCCAGTACTTC. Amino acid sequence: CASSMVSQETQYF. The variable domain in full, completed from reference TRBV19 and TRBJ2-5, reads DGGITQSPKYLFRKEGQNVTLSCEQNLNHDAMYWYRQDPGQGLRLIYYSQIVNDFQKGDIAEGYSVSREKKESFPLTVTSAQKNPTAFYLCASSMVSQETQYFGPGTRLLVL.

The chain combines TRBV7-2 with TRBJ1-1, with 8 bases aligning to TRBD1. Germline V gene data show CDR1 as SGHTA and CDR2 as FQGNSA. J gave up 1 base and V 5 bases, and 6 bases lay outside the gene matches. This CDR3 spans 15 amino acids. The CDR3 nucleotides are TGTGCCAGCAGCCGGCTCGGGACAGGGAACACTGAAGCTTTCTTT. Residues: CASSRLGTGNTEAFF.

The CDR3 nucleotides read TGTGCCAGCAGTGATAGGAGCTCTTGGATATATGGCTACACCTTC. This encodes CASSDRSSWIYGYTF. This chain uses TRBV28 with TRBJ1-2; no clear D. V was trimmed by 5 bases and J by 5 bases, leaving 18 bases between them. CDR1 is MDHEN, CDR2 SYDVKM, per germline. The CDR3 has 15 amino acids.

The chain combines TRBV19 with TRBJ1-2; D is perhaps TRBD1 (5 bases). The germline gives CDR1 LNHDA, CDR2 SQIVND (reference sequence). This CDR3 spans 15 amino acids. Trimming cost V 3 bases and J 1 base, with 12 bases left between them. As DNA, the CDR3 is TGTGCCAGTAGTATTGTCGGGGGTCTTAACTATGGCTACACCTTC. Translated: CASSIVGGLNYGYTF. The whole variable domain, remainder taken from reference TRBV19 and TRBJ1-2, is DGGITQSPKYLFRKEGQNVTLSCEQNLNHDAMYWYRQDPGQGLRLIYYSQIVNDFQKGDIAEGYSVSREKKESFPLTVTSAQKNPTAFYLCASSIVGGLNYGYTFGSGTRLTVV.

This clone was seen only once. The CDR3 nucleotides are TGTGCCAGCAGCCAAGATATTACGCCAGGCCAAGAGACCCAGTACTTC. Protein: CASSQDITPGQETQYF. The chain uses TRBV3-1 (or the pseudogene TRBV3-2) and TRBJ2-5; no clear D. Deletions cut 0 bases from V and 1 base from J, with 12 bases between. Germline V CDR1 and CDR2: LGHDT, YNNKEL (reference sequence). The CDR3 loop spans 16 amino acids.

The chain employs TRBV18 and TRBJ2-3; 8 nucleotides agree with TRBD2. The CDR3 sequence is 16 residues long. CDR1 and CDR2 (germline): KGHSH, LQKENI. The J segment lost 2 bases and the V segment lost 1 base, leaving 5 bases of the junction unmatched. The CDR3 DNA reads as TGTGCCAGCTCACCACTCGGGGGGGCACTCACAGATACGCAGTATTTT. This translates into CASSPLGGALTDTQYF.